These T cell receptor beta chains were read from a single sample in a study of T cell responses to AZD1222 COVID-19 vaccine. The assay was immunoSEQ multiplex PCR, and TCRdb's table has in-frame clones only and misses some. The data contain about 130,000 clones, around 90% of them singletons. The specimen comprised peripheral blood, sampled 28 days after the second AZD1222 dose. These receptors were taken from an adult who received the AZD1222 COVID-19 vaccine. Both conserved end residues are part of each CDR3. The D gene is left open where the match is weak. Some rows have no size entry. The others give once, few or many, or a class for an expanded clone.

>NA|TRBV7-9|TRBJ2-3|NA
CASSFSEKSTDTQYF
TGTGCCAGCAGCTTTTCAGAGAAGAGCACAGATACGCAGTATTTT
>NA|TRBV3-1/TRBV3-2|TRBJ2-5|NA
CASSQGETQYF
TGTGCCAGCAGCCAGGGGGAGACCCAGTACTTC
>TRBD1|TRBV11-2|TRBJ2-1|few
CASSSSQGGNEQFF
TGTGCCAGCAGCTCTTCACAGGGGGGCAATGAGCAGTTCTTC
>NA|TRBV2|TRBJ2-7|NA
CASGLAAYEQYF
TGTGCCTCTGGATTAGCGGCCTACGAGCAGTACTTC
>NA|TRBV3-1/TRBV3-2|TRBJ1-1|NA
CASSPRGGEAEAFF
TGTGCCAGCAGCCCCCGAGGGGGAGAGGCTGAAGCTTTCTTT
>TRBD2|TRBV5-4|TRBJ2-7|once
CASSSGLAGTYEQYF
TGTGCCAGCAGCTCCGGACTAGCGGGGACCTACGAGCAGTACTTC
>TRBD1|TRBV19|TRBJ1-2|NA
CASSLTGALDGYTF
TGTGCCAGTAGTTTAACAGGGGCTCTGGATGGCTACACCTTC
>TRBD1|TRBV5-6|TRBJ1-4|NA
CASSLFGTGSTNEKLFF
TGTGCCAGCAGCTTGTTTGGGACAGGGTCAACTAATGAAAAACTGTTTTTT
>NA|TRBV3-1/TRBV3-2|TRBJ1-1|NA
CASSPHSGEGTEAFF
TGTGCCAGCAGCCCCCATTCCGGGGAGGGCACTGAAGCTTTCTTT
>NA|TRBV7-9|TRBJ2-7|NA
CASSASGTHYEQYF
TGTGCCAGCAGCGCATCCGGGACTCACTACGAGCAGTACTTC
>TRBD1|TRBV19|TRBJ1-1|NA
CASSIQGAGTEAFF
TGTGCCAGTAGTATACAGGGGGCGGGCACTGAAGCTTTCTTT
>NA|TRBV10-2|TRBJ2-1|NA
CASSGETGIGLGDEQFF
TGCGCCAGCAGTGGGGAAACTGGTATAGGGCTGGGTGATGAGCAGTTCTTC
>NA|TRBV7-9|TRBJ2-6|NA
CASSLGGGSLPGANVLTF
TGTGCCAGCAGCTTGGGAGGGGGCTCCCTCCCTGGGGCCAACGTCCTGACTTTC
>NA|TRBV5-1|TRBJ1-3|NA
CASSLGDIFSGNTIYF
TGCGCCAGCAGCTTGGGGGACATATTCTCTGGAAACACCATATATTTT
>NA|TRBV19|TRBJ2-7|NA
CASSMNGISYEQYF
TGTGCCAGTAGTATGAACGGCATTTCCTACGAGCAGTACTTC
>NA|TRBV3-1/TRBV3-2|TRBJ1-4|NA
CASSLGGREKLFF
TGTGCCAGCAGCCTGGGTGGCAGAGAAAAACTGTTTTTT
>NA|TRBV6-5|TRBJ2-3|NA
CASRWQPEADTQYF
TGTGCCAGCAGATGGCAGCCGGAGGCAGATACGCAGTATTTT
>NA|TRBV3-1/TRBV3-2|TRBJ2-3|NA
CASSQGSSAGDTQYF
TGTGCCAGCAGCCAAGGTTCATCCGCGGGGGATACGCAGTATTTT
>NA|TRBV5-5|TRBJ1-6|few
CASSQRGTGTYNSPLHF
TGTGCCAGCAGCCAGAGGGGGACGGGGACATATAATTCACCCCTCCACTTT
>NA|TRBV19|TRBJ1-3|NA
CASSVRRYSGNTIYF
TGTGCCAGTAGTGTGCGACGGTACTCTGGAAACACCATATATTTT
>NA|TRBV19|TRBJ2-7|NA
CASSTDRSYEQYF
TGTGCCAGTAGTACAGACCGTTCCTACGAGCAGTACTTC
>NA|TRBV19|TRBJ1-5|NA
CASSILNQPQHF
TGTGCCAGTAGTATACTAAACCAGCCCCAGCATTTT
>TRBD2|TRBV29-1|TRBJ2-3|NA
CSGTTSGRTDTQYF
TGCAGCGGGACGACTAGCGGACGCACAGATACGCAGTATTTT
>NA|TRBV7-9|TRBJ2-3|NA
CASSPEADTQYF
TGTGCCAGCAGCCCCGAGGCGGATACGCAGTATTTT
>NA|TRBV12-3/TRBV12-4|TRBJ1-2|NA
CASSFSYGYTF
TGTGCCAGCAGTTTTTCTTATGGCTACACCTTC
>TRBD1|TRBV30|TRBJ1-1|NA
CAWRGGQLNTEAFF
TGTGCCTGGAGGGGGGGACAGCTGAACACTGAAGCTTTCTTT
>NA|TRBV19|TRBJ1-2|once
CASSQLGANYGYTF
TGTGCCAGTAGTCAACTCGGGGCTAACTATGGCTACACCTTC
>TRBD1|TRBV12-3/TRBV12-4|TRBJ1-5|NA
CASSNDREQPQHF
TGTGCCAGCAGCAACGACAGGGAACAGCCCCAGCATTTT
>NA|TRBV7-7|TRBJ1-4|NA
CASSLGQGVNEKLFF
TGTGCTAGCAGCTTGGGCCAGGGTGTTAATGAAAAACTGTTTTTT
>NA|TRBV19|TRBJ2-3|NA
CASSAHRHTQYF
TGTGCCAGTAGTGCCCATCGCCATACGCAGTATTTT
>TRBD1|TRBV6-1|TRBJ1-1|NA
CASSEAGQGWRTNTEAFF
TGTGCCAGCAGTGAGGCGGGACAGGGATGGAGGACGAACACTGAAGCTTTCTTT
>TRBD1|TRBV18|TRBJ2-5|NA
CASSGRTGEEEAQYF
TGTGCCAGCTCCGGTAGGACAGGGGAAGAGGAGGCCCAGTACTTC